This T cell receptor (beta chain) was sequenced for a study of T cells after yellow fever vaccination. Notes on the study in general: The secondary response was weaker, and its peak arrived faster, on day 5 versus 15. Post-booster repertoires again held most primary-vaccination clones (about 96% CD4, 80% to 90% CD8).

This clonotype has more than one count but fewer than ten. What it recognizes is unknown. With 4 bases clipped from V and 8 bases from J, the junction kept 11 bases outside the gene matches. CDR1 MGHRA and CDR2 YSYEKL come from the germline V gene. The CDR3 has 15 amino acids. TCR cDNA, made by 5'RACE template switching, carried an added universal primer site and UMIs. TCRdb used MiXCR to reprocess the 5' RACE reads, holding one entry per CDR3 protein. The sample has approximately 300,000 distinct CDR3 sequences, 8.5% to 10% seen once; the top ten hold approximately 18%. The sample was PBMCs, taken on the day of the first yellow fever vaccination. The V gene is TRBV4-1, the J gene TRBJ2-1; 7 bases line up with TRBD2. This TCR derives from a man aged 18 to 29 who received the YFV17D yellow fever vaccine. CDR3: CASSPYPAGSDEQFF. CDR3 nucleotides: TGCGCCAGCAGCCCGTATCCAGCGGGGTCGGATGAGCAGTTCTTC.